This T cell receptor beta chain stems from a study of CD8 T cells in ankylosing spondylitis. General study results and limits: Fewer than ten highly homologous variants made up a TCR beta motif that seemed to typify ankylosing spondylitis blood.

CDR3 length equals 13 residues. The J segment lost 7 bases and the V segment lost 4 bases, leaving 10 bases of the junction unmatched. Germline-derived CDR1 and CDR2 are DFQATT and SNEGSKA (reference sequence). Regarding this clonotype: Its specificity is not known.

In TCRdb, the 5' RACE reads were re-called with MiXCR into one record per CDR3 protein. The table lists about 840,000 distinct CDR3 sequences, over 9.5% of them singletons, with less than 0.65% in the top ten. This clonotype originated in a male donor with ankylosing spondylitis. The sequenced sample consisted of blood, either unsorted or a sorted T cell fraction (not recorded which). V and J are TRBV20-1 and TRBJ2-7; 7 bases map to TRBD2. The CDR3 reads CSAIRVRAGEQYF. CDR3 in DNA: TGCAGTGCTATTAGGGTCAGAGCGGGGGAGCAGTACTTC.